Each of the 29 T cell receptor beta chains below was sequenced from the same sample in a study of T cells in localized non-small cell lung cancer. Sequencing was performed with immunoSEQ multiplex PCR; in TCRdb, only in-frame clones are kept and a portion is missing. The repertoire has approximately 35,000 clones, 91% of them found once; the top ten carry approximately 10%. The sample here was peripheral blood mononuclear cells, taken before any cancer treatment. All receptors come from a female donor over 55 with stage II lung adenocarcinoma.

V usage is TRBV15 and J usage is TRBJ1-1, with D tentatively TRBD1 (5 bases). Trimming removed 0 bases from V and 6 bases from J, with 17 bases in between. This CDR3 comprises 16 residues. Per germline, CDR1 LNHNV and CDR2 YYDKDF (reference sequence). CDR3 nucleotide sequence: TGTGCCACCAGCAGAGATTCGTCAGGGCGAATCCCTGAAGCTTTCTTT. This translates into CATSRDSSGRIPEAFF.

V is TRBV7-9 and J is TRBJ2-5, with no clear D. V was cut by 7 bases and J by 4 bases, with 10 bases left in between. Germline V gene lookup returns CDR1 SEHNR and CDR2 FQNEAQ (reference sequence). The CDR3 is 12 amino acids. CDR3 nucleotide sequence: TGTGCCAGCACCCAGCTGATAGAGACCCAGTACTTC. Its protein is CASTQLIETQYF.

The chain links TRBV12-2 to TRBJ2-7. TRBV12-2 is deemed a pseudogene. The CDR3 is 15 amino acids. The CDR3 DNA follows: TGTGCAAGTCGCTTAGCGCGCAGTTTTTACTACGAGCAGTACTTC. It encodes CASRLARSFYYEQYF.

The chain joins TRBV12-5 to TRBJ2-3, with D perhaps matching TRBD2 (6 bases). The V gene's germline CDR1 is LGHNT and CDR2 FRNRAP. This CDR3 has 15 residues. V shed 2 bases and J shed 4 bases, with 13 bases lying between them. CDR3 protein: CASGLMAGPADTQYF. CDR3 in DNA: TGTGCTAGTGGTTTGATGGCGGGACCCGCAGATACGCAGTATTTT.

The chain combines TRBV7-9 with TRBJ1-4; TRBD1 agrees at 7 bases. V gave up 5 bases and J gave up 3 bases; unmatched junction bases: 9. The CDR3 runs to 16 residues. Germline V CDR1 and CDR2: SEHNR, FQNEAQ (reference sequence). The CDR3 is CASSHSWGTANEKLFF. CDR3 in DNA: TGTGCCAGCAGCCATTCGTGGGGGACAGCTAATGAAAAACTGTTTTTT.

The chain combines TRBV28 with TRBJ1-4, with D possibly TRBD1 on 6 matching bases. Trimming took 2 bases from V and 8 from J, leaving 15 bases between them. Germline CDR1 and CDR2: MDHEN and SYDVKM. CDR3 size: 15 residues. CDR3 protein: CASSLPTGRGEKLFF. The CDR3 DNA reads TGTGCCAGCAGTTTACCGACAGGTCGAGGCGAAAAACTGTTTTTT.

This chain connects TRBV29-1 to TRBJ1-2; D is possibly TRBD1 (6 bases). This CDR3 has 14 residues. Germline lookup yields CDR1 SQVTM and CDR2 ANQGSEA. Trimming pared 5 bases from V and 3 bases from J, leaving 16 bases between. The CDR3 region is CSVRGGVRDYGYTF. The CDR3 coding sequence is TGCAGCGTTCGAGGGGGGGTTCGGGACTATGGCTACACCTTC.

V and J are TRBV23-1 and TRBJ2-7, with 8 bases matching TRBD1. TRBV23-1 is noted as an ORF with a role that remains uncertain. With 3 bases clipped from V and 7 bases from J, the junction kept 17 bases outside the gene matches. The CDR3 has 17 amino acids. The CDR3 DNA sequence: TGCGCCAGCAGTCAGTTCCTTTGGTCAGGGGGCTTCTTGGAGCAGTACTTC. Its translation: CASSQFLWSGGFLEQYF.

The chain combines TRBV5-1 with TRBJ2-1, with unresolved D. Trimming pared 6 bases from V and 7 bases from J, leaving 14 bases between. CDR1 and CDR2 from the germline V gene are SGHRS and YFSETQ. The length of the CDR3 is 13 residues. This chain's CDR3 is CASTPFGENEQFF. In DNA form, the CDR3 reads TGCGCCAGCACCCCTTTTGGGGAAAATGAGCAGTTCTTC.

The chain couples TRBV19 to TRBJ1-4; 7 bases align to TRBD1. From germline, CDR1 is LNHDA and CDR2 SQIVND (reference sequence). The CDR3 totals 17 residues. V trimming: 6 bases; J trimming: 5 bases; junction bases outside the gene matches: 15. The CDR3, as DNA: TGTGCCAGTAGGAGACTTATGGGACAGCTTAAAAATGAAAAACTGTTTTTT. Protein product: CASRRLMGQLKNEKLFF.

The chain joins TRBV25-1 to TRBJ2-1; 13 bases agree with TRBD2. V lost 6 bases to trimming and J lost 9 bases; unmatched junction nucleotides: 8. CDR3 length: 15 amino acids. Per germline, CDR1 MGHDK and CDR2 SYGVNS. The CDR3 reads CASSGLAGVIGEQFF. The CDR3 DNA reads as TGTGCCAGCAGCGGACTAGCGGGAGTCATTGGTGAGCAGTTCTTC.

V gene TRBV11-2 combines with J gene TRBJ1-5; 10 bases match TRBD1. Losses at the gene ends were 5 bases for V and 1 base for J; bases not matched to a gene: 11. The germline V gene has CDR1 SGHAT and CDR2 FQNNGV. The CDR3 loop spans 18 amino acids. In nucleotides, the CDR3 is TGTGCCAGCAGCCACGACAGGGGGCGAGGGTCGAGCAATCAGCCCCAGCATTTT. Protein product: CASSHDRGRGSSNQPQHF.

The rearrangement joins TRBV6-5 to TRBJ1-5; possible D gene TRBD1, 5 bases. Trimming took off 5 bases at V and 7 bases at J, with 12 bases between the two ends. The germline CDR1 and CDR2 sequences are MNHEY and SVGAGI. The CDR3 is made up of 13 amino acids. The CDR3 DNA follows: TGTGCCAGCAGTCTAATGGGGGGACAGCCCCAGCATTTT. Translating it yields CASSLMGGQPQHF.

The chain carries TRBV7-2 and TRBJ2-7; 8 bases agree with TRBD1. Germline CDR1 SGHTA, CDR2 FQGNSA. The CDR3 is made up of 16 amino acids. Trimming at V came to 6 bases and at J to 1 base, leaving 11 bases not matched to a gene. DNA of the CDR3: TGTGCCAGCAGTTCCAGGACAGGGCAAGGATCCTACGAGCAGTACTTC. It yields the protein CASSSRTGQGSYEQYF.

This clone was detected only a few times. The chain recombines TRBV7-2 with TRBJ2-2, with 7 bases that match TRBD1. Trimming cost V 6 bases and J 1 base; bases outside gene matches: 5. The CDR3 covers 15 residues. From germline, CDR1 is SGHTA and CDR2 FQGNSA. CDR3 in amino acids: CASRFGTENTGELFF. DNA of the CDR3: TGTGCCAGCAGGTTTGGGACAGAGAACACCGGGGAGCTGTTTTTT.

This rearrangement joins TRBV28 to TRBJ2-7; D may be TRBD1 (6 bases). From germline, CDR1 is MDHEN and CDR2 SYDVKM. The CDR3 covers 14 residues. Trimming took off 6 bases at V and 2 bases at J, with 14 bases between the two ends. The CDR3 coding sequence is TGTGCCAGCAGACCTTCCGGGACAACCTACGAGCAGTACTTC. Protein sequence: CASRPSGTTYEQYF.

This chain joins TRBV12-1 and TRBJ2-7; the D segment call TRBD1 is taken from the table without a DNA check. TRBV12-1 is shown as a pseudogene. This CDR3 is 18 amino acids long. CDR3 in amino acids: CASSFRGQGLSTPPEQYF. For the CDR3, the DNA is TGTGCCAGCAGCTTTAGGGGACAGGGGCTTTCTACACCACCTGAGCAGTACTTC.

J is TRBJ2-2 and V is TRBV19; maybe TRBD2 (5 bases). Deletions cut 4 bases from V and 6 bases from J, with 18 bases between. Germline V CDR1 and CDR2: LNHDA, SQIVND (reference sequence). This CDR3 contains 16 residues. CDR3 DNA sequence: TGTGCCAGTAGTAATGGACGGCGACTATTTGCCGGGGAGCTGTTTTTT. Its translation is CASSNGRRLFAGELFF.

This clone occurred once. V usage is TRBV6-5 and J usage is TRBJ1-5; 9 bases agree with TRBD1. In germline, CDR1 is MNHEY, CDR2 SVGAGI. V gave up 8 bases and J gave up 1 base; unmatched junction bases: 3. The length of the CDR3 is 14 residues. CDR3 residues: CASGDRASNQPQHF. In DNA form, the CDR3 reads TGTGCCAGCGGGGACAGGGCGAGCAATCAGCCCCAGCATTTT.

The V gene is TRBV19, the J gene TRBJ2-2, with D possibly being TRBD1 (6 bases). CDR3 length equals 15 residues. CDR1 is LNHDA, CDR2 SQIVND, per germline (reference sequence). Trimming shortened V by 5 bases and J by 0 bases, and 10 bases separated the two germline ends. CDR3: CASSFRTANTGELFF. In nucleotides, the CDR3 is TGTGCCAGTAGTTTCAGGACAGCGAACACCGGGGAGCTGTTTTTT. Full variable domain (rest looked up from reference TRBV19 and TRBJ2-2): DGGITQSPKYLFRKEGQNVTLSCEQNLNHDAMYWYRQDPGQGLRLIYYSQIVNDFQKGDIAEGYSVSREKKESFPLTVTSAQKNPTAFYLCASSFRTANTGELFFGEGSRLTVL.

The chain carries TRBV4-3 and TRBJ2-1; D may be TRBD1 (6 bases). The CDR3 has 14 residues. V was clipped by 5 bases and J by 9 bases, with 17 bases between them. Germline loops: CDR1 LGHNA, CDR2 YSLEER. The DNA of the CDR3 is TGCGCCAGCAGCTTACAGGGAAGTCAGGTTGAGCAGTTCTTC. It specifies CASSLQGSQVEQFF.

The chain carries TRBV11-2 and TRBJ1-5; the D gene is possibly TRBD1 (5 bases). CDR3 length equals 15 residues. V gave up 0 bases and J gave up 4 bases, with 10 bases separating them. CDR1 and CDR2 (germline): SGHAT, FQNNGV. Here the CDR3 reads CASSLEGGGNQPQHF. CDR3 nucleotide sequence: TGTGCCAGCAGCTTAGAGGGGGGAGGGAATCAGCCCCAGCATTTT.

This chain joins TRBV28 and TRBJ1-2; D is unclear. Trimming removed 7 bases from V and 7 bases from J, with 16 bases in between. Germline V gives CDR1 MDHEN, CDR2 SYDVKM. The CDR3 spans 13 residues. The DNA of the CDR3 is TGTGCCAGCATGGTACCCGGGTTCGGTGGCTACACCTTC. This gives the protein CASMVPGFGGYTF.

The chain combines TRBV5-8 with TRBJ1-5; no definite D call. Germline values: CDR1 SGHTS, CDR2 YDEGEE. Between the trimmed V and J ends, which lost 2 bases and 0 bases, there was a span of 9 bases. This CDR3 spans 15 amino acids. The CDR3 sequence: CASSFQQNSNQPQHF. The CDR3 DNA sequence: TGTGCCAGCAGCTTTCAACAGAATAGCAATCAGCCCCAGCATTTT.

This chain joins TRBV19 and TRBJ1-1; no firm D call. The ends were cut back, 0 bases at V and 10 bases at J, with 12 bases in the middle. The CDR3 length is 13 residues. Germline-derived CDR1 and CDR2 are LNHDA and SQIVND (reference sequence). The chain's CDR3 is CASSIDPGVGAFF. In DNA form, the CDR3 reads TGTGCCAGTAGTATAGATCCGGGCGTCGGAGCTTTCTTT.

This chain links TRBV27 with TRBJ1-5; weak D call: TRBD1 (6 bases). V shed 6 bases and J shed 2 bases, with 14 bases lying between them. CDR1 MNHEY and CDR2 SMNVEV come from the germline V gene (reference sequence). The CDR3 covers 15 residues. The CDR3 loop is CASRFGGPGNQPQHF. In DNA, the CDR3 is TGTGCCAGCAGGTTCGGGGGGCCAGGCAATCAGCCCCAGCATTTT.

This chain connects TRBV7-7 to TRBJ2-5; TRBD1 agrees at 9 bases. The V gene end was trimmed by 5 bases and the J gene end by 3 bases; junction bases not matched to a gene: 4. Germline assignment: CDR1 SSHAT and CDR2 FNYEAQ (reference sequence). CDR3 size: 14 residues. CDR3 bases: TGTGCCAGCAGCACCGGGACAGGGAAAGAGACCCAGTACTTC. It translates to CASSTGTGKETQYF.

The chain employs TRBV27 and TRBJ2-7, with 9 bases identical to TRBD2. CDR3 length: 15 residues. CDR1 MNHEY and CDR2 SMNVEV come from the germline V gene (reference sequence). V lost 5 bases and J lost 2; bases outside the gene matches: 7. CDR3 nucleotides: TGTGCCAGCAGTCGGAGCCTAGCGGGACCCTACGAGCAGTACTTC. This sequence encodes CASSRSLAGPYEQYF.

This clone appeared a single time. The rearrangement joins TRBV30 to TRBJ2-1, with D perhaps TRBD2 (7 bases). Germline V lookup: CDR1 GTSNPN, CDR2 SVGIG (reference sequence). This CDR3 comprises 14 residues. V lost 4 bases, J lost 1 base, and 11 bases lay in between. The CDR3 loop reads CAWTRGGSYNEQFF. Written as DNA, the CDR3 is TGTGCCTGGACGAGGGGGGGGTCCTACAATGAGCAGTTCTTC.